The T cell receptor (beta chain) under discussion was sequenced for a study of T cells in Graves' hyperthyroidism and ophthalmopathy. General study results and limits: Researchers report that a 13 V-J model separated ophthalmopathy from stable hyperthyroidism. The model predicted ophthalmopathy a median around six months before onset. The blood repertoire included most of the expanded thyroid clonotypes above 0.001.

RNA transcripts gave rise to amplified TCR beta CDR3 regions. TCR CDR3 underwent first-round RT-PCR with the HTBI primer set. TCRdb ran MiXCR on the multiplex PCR reads and lists one entry per CDR3 protein. In the table there are a few hundred thousand distinct CDR3 sequences, 46% of which are singletons. In germline, CDR1 is SGHRS, CDR2 YFSETQ. V was clipped by 0 bases and J by 0 bases, with 25 bases between them. There are 22 residues in the CDR3. In regard to this clonotype: The target antigen is unknown.

This receptor was taken from a woman aged 18-35 years with Graves' hyperthyroidism. The rearrangement joins TRBV5-1 to TRBJ1-6; D unresolved. Sequenced input: peripheral blood or thyroid tissue (not recorded which). CDR3 in amino acids: CASSLAGGNGIHKSSYNSPLHF. In nucleotides, the CDR3 is TGCGCCAGCAGCTTGGCCGGCGGGAACGGGATACACAAGAGCTCCTATAATTCACCCCTCCACTTT.